This TCR beta chain comes out of a study of T cells after yellow fever vaccination. Study-level results: A weaker but faster secondary response was observed, peaking on day 5 versus 15.

Generation of TCR cDNA used 5'RACE template switching (which added a universal primer site and UMIs). TCRdb itself ran the 5' RACE reads through MiXCR, one entry per CDR3 protein. The sample carries around 500,000 distinct CDR3 sequences, about a fifth recorded once. The CDR3 spans 13 residues. The germline V gene encodes CDR1 SGHVS and CDR2 FQNEAQ. V lost 3 bases to trimming and J lost 7 bases, with 10 bases between them. This clonotype came up many times. The target antigen is unknown. This receptor was obtained from a man aged 18 to 30 who received the YFV17D yellow fever vaccine. The sample here was PBMCs, taken around 3 weeks after the first yellow fever vaccination. This chain connects TRBV7-8 to TRBJ1-5; D is ambiguous. CDR3 bases: TGTGCCAGCAGCTTGGGGTTTAGACAGCCCCAGCATTTT. Translated, it gives CASSLGFRQPQHF.